The T cell receptor (beta chain) under discussion was sequenced for a study of beta chain features in type 1 diabetes. Study observations and caveats: A pattern of fewer insertions and more deletions at VDJ junctions was seen in type 1 diabetes patients.

Germline V gene data show CDR1 as LNHDA and CDR2 as SQIVND (reference sequence). V was clipped by 6 bases and J by 10 bases; unmatched bases: 8. CDR3 length: 13 residues. This clone turned up a few times. The antigen is not known. Isolated RNA was reverse transcribed in full, so expressed TCRB transcripts were sequenced. Here immunoSEQ multiplex PCR was the method, and the copy in TCRdb shows in-frame clones only, minus some. The sample holds under 950,000 clones, 15% to 20% seen once. The TCR sequence derives from a woman between 18 and 29 years old in good health. The gene calls are TRBV19 and TRBJ2-1; 8 positions match TRBD1. The sequenced sample was naive CD4+ T cells from blood. Here the CDR3 DNA reads TGTGCCAGTAGGGGACAGGCTATTCTCGAGCAGTTCTTC. As protein: CASRGQAILEQFF.